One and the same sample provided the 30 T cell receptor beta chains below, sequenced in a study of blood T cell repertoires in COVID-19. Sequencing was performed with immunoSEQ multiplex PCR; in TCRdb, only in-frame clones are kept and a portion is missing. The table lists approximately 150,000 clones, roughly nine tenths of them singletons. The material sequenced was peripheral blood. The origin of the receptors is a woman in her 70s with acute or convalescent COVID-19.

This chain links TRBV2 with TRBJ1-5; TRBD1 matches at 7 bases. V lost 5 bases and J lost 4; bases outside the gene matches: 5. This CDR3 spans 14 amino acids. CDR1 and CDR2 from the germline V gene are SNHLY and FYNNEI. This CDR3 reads CASSIDRVNQPQHF. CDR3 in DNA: TGTGCCAGCAGTATCGACAGGGTGAATCAGCCCCAGCATTTT. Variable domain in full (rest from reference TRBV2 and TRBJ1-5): EPEVTQTPSHQVTQMGQEVILRCVPISNHLYFYWYRQILGQKVEFLVSFYNNEISEKSEIFDDQFSVERPDGSNFTLKIRSTKLEDSAMYFCASSIDRVNQPQHFGDGTRLSIL.

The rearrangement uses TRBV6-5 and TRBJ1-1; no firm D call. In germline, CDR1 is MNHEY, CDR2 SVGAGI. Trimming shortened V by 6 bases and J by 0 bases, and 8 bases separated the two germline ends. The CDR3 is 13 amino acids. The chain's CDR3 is CASRIIMNTEAFF. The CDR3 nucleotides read TGTGCCAGCAGAATAATAATGAACACTGAAGCTTTCTTT.

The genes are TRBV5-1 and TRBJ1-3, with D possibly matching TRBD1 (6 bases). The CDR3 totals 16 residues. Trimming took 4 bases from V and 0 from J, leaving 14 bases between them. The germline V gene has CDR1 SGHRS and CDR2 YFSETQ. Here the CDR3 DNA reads TGCGCCAGCAGCCCGGGGGGCGGGAGCTCTGGAAACACCATATATTTT. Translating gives CASSPGGGSSGNTIYF.

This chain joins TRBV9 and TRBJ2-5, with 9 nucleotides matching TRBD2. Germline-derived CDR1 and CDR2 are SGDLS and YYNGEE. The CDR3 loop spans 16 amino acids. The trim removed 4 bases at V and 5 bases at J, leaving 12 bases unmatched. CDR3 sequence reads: CASSLGASGNGETQYF. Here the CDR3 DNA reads TGTGCCAGCAGCCTAGGGGCTAGCGGGAACGGGGAGACCCAGTACTTC. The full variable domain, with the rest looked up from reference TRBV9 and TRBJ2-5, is DSGVTQTPKHLITATGQRVTLRCSPRSGDLSVYWYQQSLDQGLQFLIQYYNGEERAKGNILERFSAQQFPDLHSELNLSSLELGDSALYFCASSLGASGNGETQYFGPGTRLLVL.

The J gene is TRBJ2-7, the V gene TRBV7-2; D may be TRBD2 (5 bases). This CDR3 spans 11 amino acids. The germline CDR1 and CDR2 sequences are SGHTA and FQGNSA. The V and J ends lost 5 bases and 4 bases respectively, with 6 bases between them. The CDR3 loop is CASSPGYEQYF. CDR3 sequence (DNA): TGTGCCAGCAGCCCGGGGTACGAGCAGTACTTC.

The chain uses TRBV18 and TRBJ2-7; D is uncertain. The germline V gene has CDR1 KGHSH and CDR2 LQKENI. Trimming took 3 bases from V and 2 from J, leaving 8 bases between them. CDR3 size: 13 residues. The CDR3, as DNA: TGTGCCAGCTCACCCCTAGGAACCTACGAGCAGTACTTC. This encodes CASSPLGTYEQYF.

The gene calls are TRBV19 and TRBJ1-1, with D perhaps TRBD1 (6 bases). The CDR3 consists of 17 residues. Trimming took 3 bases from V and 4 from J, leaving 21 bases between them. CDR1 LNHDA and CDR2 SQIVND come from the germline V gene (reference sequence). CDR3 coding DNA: TGTGCCAGTAGTATTAGCCTTGGACAGCCGGGCGCCACTGAAGCTTTCTTT. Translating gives CASSISLGQPGATEAFF.

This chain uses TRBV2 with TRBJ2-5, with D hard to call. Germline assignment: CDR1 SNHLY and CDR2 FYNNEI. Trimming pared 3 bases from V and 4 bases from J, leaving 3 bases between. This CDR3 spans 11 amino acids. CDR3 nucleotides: TGTGCCAGCAGTGACTCAGAGACCCAGTACTTC. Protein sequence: CASSDSETQYF. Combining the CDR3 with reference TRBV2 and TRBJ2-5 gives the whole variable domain EPEVTQTPSHQVTQMGQEVILRCVPISNHLYFYWYRQILGQKVEFLVSFYNNEISEKSEIFDDQFSVERPDGSNFTLKIRSTKLEDSAMYFCASSDSETQYFGPGTRLLVL.

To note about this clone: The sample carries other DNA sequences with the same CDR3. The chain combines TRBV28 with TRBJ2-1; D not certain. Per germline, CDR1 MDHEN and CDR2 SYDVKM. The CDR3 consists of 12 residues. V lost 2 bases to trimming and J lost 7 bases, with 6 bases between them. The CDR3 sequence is CASSLIVNEQFF. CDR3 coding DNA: TGTGCCAGCAGTTTAATCGTGAATGAGCAGTTCTTC.

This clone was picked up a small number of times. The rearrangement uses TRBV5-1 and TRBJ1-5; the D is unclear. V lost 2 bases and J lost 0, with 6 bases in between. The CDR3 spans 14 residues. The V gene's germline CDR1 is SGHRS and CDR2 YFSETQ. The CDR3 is CASSFGDSNQPQHF. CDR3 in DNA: TGCGCCAGCAGCTTCGGGGATAGCAATCAGCCCCAGCATTTT.

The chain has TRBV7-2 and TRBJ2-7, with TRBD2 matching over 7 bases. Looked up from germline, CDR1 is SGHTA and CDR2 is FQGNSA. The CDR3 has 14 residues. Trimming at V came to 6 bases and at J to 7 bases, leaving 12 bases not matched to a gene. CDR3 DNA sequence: TGTGCCAGCAGTCCGCGGTATACCGGGGGGGAGCAGTACTTC. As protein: CASSPRYTGGEQYF.

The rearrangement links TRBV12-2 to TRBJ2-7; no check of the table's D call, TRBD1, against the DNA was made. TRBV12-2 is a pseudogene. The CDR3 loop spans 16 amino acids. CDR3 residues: CASRLGLGDRVYEQYF. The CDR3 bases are TGTGCAAGTCGCTTAGGGCTTGGGGACAGGGTCTACGAGCAGTACTTC.

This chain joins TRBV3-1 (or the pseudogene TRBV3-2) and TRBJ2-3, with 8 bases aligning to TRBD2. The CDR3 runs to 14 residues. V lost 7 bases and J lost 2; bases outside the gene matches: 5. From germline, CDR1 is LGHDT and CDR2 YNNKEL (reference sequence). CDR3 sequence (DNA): TGTGCCAGCACTGGCGGGGGGCTCACAGATACGCAGTATTTT. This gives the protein CASTGGGLTDTQYF.

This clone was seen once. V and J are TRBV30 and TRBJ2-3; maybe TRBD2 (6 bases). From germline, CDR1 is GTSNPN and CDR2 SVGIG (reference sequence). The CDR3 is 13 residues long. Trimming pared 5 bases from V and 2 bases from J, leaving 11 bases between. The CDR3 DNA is TGTGCCTGGGGACGGGGGAACACAGATACGCAGTATTTT. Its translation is CAWGRGNTDTQYF.

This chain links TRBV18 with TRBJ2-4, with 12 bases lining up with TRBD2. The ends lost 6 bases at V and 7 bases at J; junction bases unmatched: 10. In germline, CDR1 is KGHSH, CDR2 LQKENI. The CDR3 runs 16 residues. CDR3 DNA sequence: TGTGCCAGCTCGCGATCTAGCGGGGGGGCCAGGAACATTCAGTACTTC. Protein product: CASSRSSGGARNIQYF.

CDR3 DNA: TGTGCCAGCAGTTACTCGCGGGGGATCACTGAAGCTTTCTTT. This encodes CASSYSRGITEAFF. The chain recombines TRBV6-5 with TRBJ1-1; D may be TRBD1 (5 bases). Germline values: CDR1 MNHEY, CDR2 SVGAGI. The V end was cut by 0 bases, the J end by 4 bases, with 9 bases between. This CDR3 spans 14 amino acids.

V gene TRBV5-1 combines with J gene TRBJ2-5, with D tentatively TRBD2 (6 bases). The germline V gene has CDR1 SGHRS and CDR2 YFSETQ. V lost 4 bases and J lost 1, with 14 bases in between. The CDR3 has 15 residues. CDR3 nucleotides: TGCGCCAGCAGCACCCGCCGGGACTTCCAAGAGACCCAGTACTTC. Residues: CASSTRRDFQETQYF.

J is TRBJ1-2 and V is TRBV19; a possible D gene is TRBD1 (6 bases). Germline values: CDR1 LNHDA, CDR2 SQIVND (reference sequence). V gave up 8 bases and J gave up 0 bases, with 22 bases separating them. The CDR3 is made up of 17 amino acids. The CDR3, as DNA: TGTGCCAGTTCGGACAGAAAGAAACCCAGAGCTAACTATGGCTACACCTTC. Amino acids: CASSDRKKPRANYGYTF.

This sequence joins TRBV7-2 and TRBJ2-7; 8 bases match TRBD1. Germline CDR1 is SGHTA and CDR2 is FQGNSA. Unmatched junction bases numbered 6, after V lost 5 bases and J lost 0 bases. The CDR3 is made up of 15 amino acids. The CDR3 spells CASSTTGASSYEQYF. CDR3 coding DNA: TGTGCCAGCAGCACGACAGGGGCGAGCTCCTACGAGCAGTACTTC. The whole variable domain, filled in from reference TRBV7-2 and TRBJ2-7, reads GAGVSQSPSNKVTEKGKDVELRCDPISGHTALYWYRQSLGQGLEFLIYFQGNSAPDKSGLPSDRFSAERTGGSVSTLTIQRTQQEDSAVYLCASSTTGASSYEQYFGPGTRLTVT.

CDR3 bases: TGTGCCAGCAGTGTCCAACAGATACCGGGACAGGGGCCCTACGAGCAGTACTTC. Translated: CASSVQQIPGQGPYEQYF. This chain joins TRBV2 and TRBJ2-7, with TRBD1 matching 10 bases. The trim removed 4 bases at V and 2 bases at J, leaving 14 bases unmatched. Germline-derived CDR1 and CDR2 are SNHLY and FYNNEI. The CDR3 has 18 residues.

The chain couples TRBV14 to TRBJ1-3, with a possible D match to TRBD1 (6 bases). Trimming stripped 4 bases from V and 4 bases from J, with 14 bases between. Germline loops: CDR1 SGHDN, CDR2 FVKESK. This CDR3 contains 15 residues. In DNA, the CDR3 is TGTGCCAGCAGCCGGGCGGGGGCCATCGGAAACACCATATATTTT. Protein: CASSRAGAIGNTIYF. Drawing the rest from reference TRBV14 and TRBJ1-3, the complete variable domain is EAGVTQFPSHSVIEKGQTVTLRCDPISGHDNLYWYRRVMGKEIKFLLHFVKESKQDESGMPNNRFLAERTGGTYSTLKVQPAELEDSGVYFCASSRAGAIGNTIYFGEGSWLTVV.

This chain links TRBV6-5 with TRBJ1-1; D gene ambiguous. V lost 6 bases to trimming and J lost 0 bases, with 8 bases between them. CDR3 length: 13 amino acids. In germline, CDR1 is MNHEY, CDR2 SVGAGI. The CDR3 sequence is CASRSGMNTEAFF. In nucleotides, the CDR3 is TGTGCCAGCAGGTCCGGGATGAACACTGAAGCTTTCTTT.

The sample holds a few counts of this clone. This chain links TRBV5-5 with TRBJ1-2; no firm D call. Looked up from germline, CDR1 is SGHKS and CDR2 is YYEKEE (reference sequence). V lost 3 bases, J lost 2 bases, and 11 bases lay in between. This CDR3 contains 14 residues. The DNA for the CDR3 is TGTGCCAGCAGCTCCGACATGACAAACTATGGCTACACCTTC. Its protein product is CASSSDMTNYGYTF. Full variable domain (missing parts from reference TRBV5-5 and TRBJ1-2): DAGVTQSPTHLIKTRGQQVTLRCSPISGHKSVSWYQQVLGQGPQFIFQYYEKEERGRGNFPDRFSARQFPNYSSELNVNALLLGDSALYLCASSSDMTNYGYTFGSGTRLTVV.

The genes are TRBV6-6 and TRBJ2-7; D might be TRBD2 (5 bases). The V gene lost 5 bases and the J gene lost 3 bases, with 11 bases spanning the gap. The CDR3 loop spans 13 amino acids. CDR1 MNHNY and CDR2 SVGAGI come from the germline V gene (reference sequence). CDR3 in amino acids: CASSPPGNYEQYF. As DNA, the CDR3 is TGTGCCAGCAGTCCCCCGGGGAACTACGAGCAGTACTTC.

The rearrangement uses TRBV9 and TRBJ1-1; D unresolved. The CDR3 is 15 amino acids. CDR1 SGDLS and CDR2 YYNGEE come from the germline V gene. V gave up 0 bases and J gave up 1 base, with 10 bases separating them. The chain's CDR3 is CASSVGGRQNTEAFF. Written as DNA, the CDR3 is TGTGCCAGCAGCGTAGGTGGCAGACAGAACACTGAAGCTTTCTTT.

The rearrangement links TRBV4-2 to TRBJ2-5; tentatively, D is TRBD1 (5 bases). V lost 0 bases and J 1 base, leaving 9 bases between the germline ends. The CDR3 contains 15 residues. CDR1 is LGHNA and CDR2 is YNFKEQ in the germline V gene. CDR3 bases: TGTGCCAGCAGCCAAGATAACAGGCCCCAAGAGACCCAGTACTTC. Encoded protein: CASSQDNRPQETQYF.

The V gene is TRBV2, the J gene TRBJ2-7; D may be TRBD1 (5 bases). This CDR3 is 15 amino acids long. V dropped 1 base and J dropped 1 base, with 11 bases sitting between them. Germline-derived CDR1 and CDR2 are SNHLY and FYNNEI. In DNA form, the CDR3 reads TGTGCCAGCAGTGAAGGTCCAGGGAAGTCCTACGAGCAGTACTTC. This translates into CASSEGPGKSYEQYF.

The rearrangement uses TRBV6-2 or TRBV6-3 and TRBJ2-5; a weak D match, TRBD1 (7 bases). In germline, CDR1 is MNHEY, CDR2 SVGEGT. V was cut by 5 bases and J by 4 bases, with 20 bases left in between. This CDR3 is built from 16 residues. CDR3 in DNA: TGTGCCAGCAGTAAACCGACAGGGTTGGGGGGAGAGACCCAGTACTTC. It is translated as CASSKPTGLGGETQYF.

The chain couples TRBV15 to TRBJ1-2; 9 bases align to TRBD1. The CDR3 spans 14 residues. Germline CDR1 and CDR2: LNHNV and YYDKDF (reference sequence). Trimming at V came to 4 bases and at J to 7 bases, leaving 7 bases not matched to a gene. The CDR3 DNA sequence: TGTGCCACCAGCACCCCGACAGGGGGTGGTGGCTACACCTTC. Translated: CATSTPTGGGGYTF.

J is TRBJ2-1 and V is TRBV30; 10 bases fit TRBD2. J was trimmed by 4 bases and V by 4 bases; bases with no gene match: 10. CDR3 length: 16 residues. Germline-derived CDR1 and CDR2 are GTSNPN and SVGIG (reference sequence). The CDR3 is CAWNSPLAGAYNEQFF. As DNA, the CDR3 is TGTGCCTGGAACTCCCCCCTAGCGGGAGCTTACAATGAGCAGTTCTTC.